The 25 T cell receptor beta chains reported below all come from one sample, sequenced in a study of response to subunit inactivated influenza vaccine. TCRdb re-called the RT-PCR reads with MiXCR, one entry per CDR3 protein. This table holds about 700,000 distinct CDR3 sequences, around 14% found once. Sequences were derived from PBMCs from blood, sampled about 11 days after vaccination. These receptors came from a man between 45 and 60 years old who received an inactivated influenza vaccine.

This rearrangement joins TRBV3-1 to TRBJ2-1; possible D gene TRBD2, 7 bases. V gave up 0 bases and J gave up 4 bases, with 13 bases separating them. The CDR3 sequence is 16 residues long. Germline V gene sequence: CDR1 LGHDT, CDR2 YNNKEL (reference sequence). CDR3 sequence reads: CASSQDVRGAYNEQFF. CDR3 sequence (DNA): TGTGCCAGCAGCCAAGATGTACGGGGGGCGTACAATGAGCAGTTCTTC.

The genes are TRBV5-3 and TRBJ2-3, with 8 bases lining up with TRBD2. TRBV5-3 is identified as an open reading frame with a role that is uncertain. The CDR3 loop spans 15 amino acids. The junction had 7 bases not matched to a gene; V was cut back by 4 bases and J by 3 bases. Written as DNA, the CDR3 is TGTGCCAGAAGCGAACCAACTAGCGGAACAGATACGCAGTATTTT. Translated: CARSEPTSGTDTQYF.

The chain employs TRBV5-1 and TRBJ2-2; D not resolved. This CDR3 spans 15 amino acids. CDR1 is SGHRS and CDR2 is YFSETQ in the germline V gene. Between the trimmed V and J ends, which lost 2 bases and 0 bases, there was a span of 8 bases. CDR3 sequence: CASSFVVSNTGELFF. In nucleotides, the CDR3 is TGCGCCAGCAGCTTCGTGGTATCGAACACCGGGGAGCTGTTTTTT.

Here the CDR3 reads CSAIAPLGPISEQYF. The CDR3 DNA sequence: TGCAGTGCTATCGCTCCTTTGGGACCCATCAGCGAGCAGTACTTC. V usage is TRBV20-1 and J usage is TRBJ2-7; the D call may be TRBD1 or TRBD2 (5 bases each). V gave up 4 bases and J gave up 6 bases, with 22 bases separating them. Germline CDR1 is DFQATT and CDR2 is SNEGSKA (reference sequence). The CDR3 loop spans 15 amino acids.

The rearrangement joins TRBV6-1 to TRBJ2-3; TRBD2 matches 10 bases. The V segment lost 6 bases and the J segment 4 bases; nucleotides outside the gene matches: 10. Germline loops: CDR1 MNHNS, CDR2 SASEGT. The CDR3 runs to 16 residues. The CDR3 DNA follows: TGTGCCAGCAGACTCCTCAGCGGGGGGGCCTCAGATACGCAGTATTTT. Translated: CASRLLSGGASDTQYF.

This clonotype turned up a few times. The chain couples TRBV15 to TRBJ2-2; 8 bases are a match to TRBD1. The germline V gene encodes CDR1 LNHNV and CDR2 YYDKDF (reference sequence). The CDR3 runs 18 residues. V lost 0 bases to trimming and J lost 1 base; unmatched junction nucleotides: 7. The CDR3 DNA is TGTGCCACCAGCAGAGATCGGGCAGGGGGCGTGAACACCGGGGAGCTGTTTTTT. Its protein is CATSRDRAGGVNTGELFF.

This clonotype was seen a handful of times. V usage is TRBV20-1 and J usage is TRBJ2-3; 7 nucleotides agree with TRBD2. Unmatched junction bases numbered 9, after V lost 3 bases and J lost 3 bases. From germline, CDR1 is DFQATT and CDR2 SNEGSKA (reference sequence). The CDR3 is 15 residues long. The CDR3 DNA reads TGCAGTGCTAGTTTTGCGGGAGTGGGGACAGATACGCAGTATTTT. This sequence encodes CSASFAGVGTDTQYF.

The table lists this clonotype with a few counts. The chain carries TRBV7-2 and TRBJ1-6; 7 bases match TRBD1. V lost 5 bases, J lost 10 bases, and 17 bases stayed unmatched. The CDR3 has 17 amino acids. Germline CDR1 is SGHTA and CDR2 is FQGNSA. The CDR3 DNA is TGTGCCAGCAGCCCCTTCCCCCGGGACAGCCCTAAGTCACCCCTCCACTTT. This sequence encodes CASSPFPRDSPKSPLHF.

This sequence joins TRBV12-3 or TRBV12-4 and TRBJ1-5; TRBD1 matches at 9 bases. This CDR3 is 16 amino acids long. J lost 1 base, V lost 6 bases, and 7 bases had no gene match. CDR3 nucleotides: TGTGCCAGCAGCCCACAGGGGGCGGAAAGCAATCAGCCCCAGCATTTT. Translation: CASSPQGAESNQPQHF.

This clonotype has more than one count but fewer than ten. The rearrangement joins TRBV10-2 to TRBJ2-1; a possible D gene is TRBD1 (5 bases). V lost 5 bases and J 1 base, leaving 15 bases between the germline ends. Germline CDR1 and CDR2: WSHSY and SAAADI. CDR3 length equals 16 residues. The CDR3 here is CASSLTEGVSYNEQFF. The CDR3 DNA sequence: TGCGCCAGCAGTTTGACAGAAGGGGTATCCTACAATGAGCAGTTCTTC.

This clonotype was detected a few times. This chain connects TRBV5-1 to TRBJ2-1; 12 bases fit TRBD2. CDR3 length: 15 amino acids. V trimming: 3 bases; J trimming: 9 bases; junction bases outside the gene matches: 7. Germline V gene data show CDR1 as SGHRS and CDR2 as YFSETQ. CDR3 loop: CASSYGLAGSGEQFF. CDR3 sequence (DNA): TGCGCCAGCAGCTACGGACTAGCGGGGTCGGGTGAGCAGTTCTTC. Drawing the rest from reference TRBV5-1 and TRBJ2-1, the complete variable domain is KAGVTQTPRYLIKTRGQQVTLSCSPISGHRSVSWYQQTPGQGLQFLFEYFSETQRNKGNFPGRFSGRQFSNSRSEMNVSTLELGDSALYLCASSYGLAGSGEQFFGPGTRLTVL.

V gene TRBV4-1 combines with J gene TRBJ2-3, with 10 bases identical to TRBD1. V was pared by 1 base and J by 4 bases, with 2 bases of the junction left unmatched. This CDR3 is built from 15 residues. Germline assignment: CDR1 MGHRA and CDR2 YSYEKL. CDR3 DNA: TGCGCCAGCAGCCAAGGACAGGGGGCCCCAGATACGCAGTATTTT. It specifies CASSQGQGAPDTQYF.

This clonotype was seen more than once but under ten times. The chain carries TRBV28 and TRBJ1-1; possible D gene TRBD1, 6 bases. The CDR3 is 14 residues long. Germline CDR1 MDHEN, CDR2 SYDVKM. The V end lost 3 bases, the J end lost 1 base, and 9 bases lay between the germline ends. In DNA, the CDR3 is TGTGCCAGCAGTTTTGTGGGGGCGAACACTGAAGCTTTCTTT. Translating it yields CASSFVGANTEAFF. Drawing the rest from reference TRBV28 and TRBJ1-1, the complete variable domain is DVKVTQSSRYLVKRTGEKVFLECVQDMDHENMFWYRQDPGLGLRLIYFSYDVKMKEKGDIPEGYSVSREKKERFSLILESASTNQTSMYLCASSFVGANTEAFFGQGTRLTVV.

In this sample, this clonotype turned up a few times. This rearrangement joins TRBV4-1 to TRBJ2-2; the match to TRBD1 covers 8 bases. Germline V CDR1 and CDR2: MGHRA, YSYEKL. The J segment lost 4 bases and the V segment lost 10 bases, leaving 11 bases of the junction unmatched. The CDR3 runs to 15 residues. The CDR3 nucleotides are TGCGCCACCATGTCGTCAGGGGGCGGCACCGGGGAGCTGTTTTTT. This gives the protein CATMSSGGGTGELFF.

The sample holds a few counts of this clonotype. The chain uses TRBV28 and TRBJ2-1; D gene unclear. The CDR3 consists of 12 residues. V lost 2 bases and J 8 bases, leaving 7 bases between the germline ends. The germline V gene encodes CDR1 MDHEN and CDR2 SYDVKM. The CDR3 here is CASSLAFDEQFF. The CDR3 bases are TGTGCCAGCAGTTTAGCGTTCGATGAGCAGTTCTTC.

In its sample, this clonotype was seen a few times. The chain links TRBV10-3 to TRBJ2-1; D might be TRBD2 (6 bases). CDR3 size: 15 residues. V lost 4 bases and J 4 bases, leaving 14 bases between the germline ends. CDR1 ENHRY and CDR2 SYGVKD come from the germline V gene. In nucleotides, the CDR3 is TGTGCCATCAGTGTTTCATTAGCGGAGTACAATGAGCAGTTCTTC. This encodes CAISVSLAEYNEQFF.

The chain links TRBV7-9 to TRBJ1-6; D might be TRBD1 (6 bases). V dropped 5 bases and J dropped 8 bases, with 16 bases sitting between them. CDR3 size: 15 residues. Germline CDR1 reads SEHNR; CDR2 reads FQNEAQ (reference sequence). CDR3: CASSLRGSADSPLHF. CDR3 nucleotides: TGTGCCAGCAGCCTCAGGGGATCTGCGGATTCACCCCTCCACTTT.

This clonotype was observed many times. One end of the junction is discordant with germline, which a read error may explain. The chain couples TRBV4-3 to TRBJ2-2, with D unclear. The CDR3 is 14 residues long. CDR1 and CDR2 (germline): LGHNA, YSLEER. DNA for the CDR3: TGTGCCAGCAGCCAAGATCGAGGTACCGGGGAGCTGTTTTTT. As protein: CASSQDRGTGELFF.

This clonotype was detected ten times or more. This chain joins TRBV3-1 and TRBJ1-1; the D is unclear. The germline gives CDR1 LGHDT, CDR2 YNNKEL (reference sequence). V was pared by 5 bases and J by 1 base, with 8 bases between. This CDR3 spans 13 amino acids. The CDR3 DNA follows: TGTGCCAGCAGCAGGACGGGGAACACTGAAGCTTTCTTT. This encodes CASSRTGNTEAFF.

This clonotype showed up just a few times. This chain joins TRBV6-2 or TRBV6-3 and TRBJ2-1; the D gene is possibly TRBD1 (5 bases). The germline V and J ends were trimmed by 6 bases and 3 bases, with 12 bases remaining between them. CDR1 is MNHEY and CDR2 is SVGEGT in the germline V gene. The CDR3 is 14 amino acids. Here the CDR3 DNA reads TGTGCCAGCAGCACAGGACCGGGCTACAATGAGCAGTTCTTC. Protein: CASSTGPGYNEQFF.

The chain couples TRBV10-3 to TRBJ2-5, with 14 bases that match TRBD2. This CDR3 has 18 residues. V gave up 4 bases and J gave up 3 bases; unmatched junction bases: 10. Germline V gene data show CDR1 as ENHRY and CDR2 as SYGVKD. Here the CDR3 reads CAISAIGLAGGQKETQYF. The DNA of the CDR3 is TGTGCCATCAGTGCGATCGGACTAGCGGGAGGACAAAAAGAGACCCAGTACTTC.

V usage is TRBV4-2 and J usage is TRBJ2-3; D call uncertain. V lost 1 base and J lost 4, with 12 bases in between. The CDR3 runs to 15 residues. Germline-derived CDR1 and CDR2 are LGHNA and YNFKEQ. CDR3 sequence: CASSQGGVAADTQYF. The CDR3 DNA is TGTGCCAGCAGCCAAGGAGGAGTAGCAGCAGATACGCAGTATTTT.

This clonotype has more than one count but fewer than ten. The V call is TRBV6-2 or TRBV6-3, the J call TRBJ1-6; possible D gene TRBD1, 6 bases. Germline V gene data show CDR1 as MNHEY and CDR2 as SVGEGT. This CDR3 is built from 14 residues. V dropped 7 bases and J dropped 7 bases, with 14 bases sitting between them. The CDR3 region has the DNA TGTGCCAGCACCAGGGGACCGATGAATTCACCCCTCCACTTT. Encoded protein: CASTRGPMNSPLHF.

This clonotype was counted a few times. The V gene is TRBV12-3 or TRBV12-4, the J gene TRBJ2-7, with D perhaps matching TRBD1 or TRBD2 (6 bases each). V lost 3 bases and J lost 3, with 9 bases in between. This CDR3 comprises 13 residues. In nucleotides, the CDR3 is TGTGCCAGCAGTTTTGAGGGGGGCTACGAGCAGTACTTC. Residues: CASSFEGGYEQYF.

This clonotype has only a few counts. V usage is TRBV30 and J usage is TRBJ1-6; D gene ambiguous. The germline gives CDR1 GTSNPN, CDR2 SVGIG (reference sequence). CDR3 length equals 16 residues. V was cut by 2 bases and J by 0 bases, with 11 bases left in between. The CDR3 sequence: CAWSRSGSSYNSPLHF. CDR3 bases: TGTGCCTGGAGTAGATCAGGAAGCTCCTATAATTCACCCCTCCACTTT.